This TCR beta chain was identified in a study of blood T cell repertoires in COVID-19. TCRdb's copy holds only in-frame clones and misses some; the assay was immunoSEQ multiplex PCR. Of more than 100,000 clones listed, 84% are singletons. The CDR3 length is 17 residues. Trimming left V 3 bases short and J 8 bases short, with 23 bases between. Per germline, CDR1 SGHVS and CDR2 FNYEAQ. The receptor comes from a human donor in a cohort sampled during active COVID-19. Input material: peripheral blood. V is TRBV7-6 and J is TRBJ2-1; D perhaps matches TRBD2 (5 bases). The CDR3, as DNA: TGTGCCAGCAGCTTCAGACCCACGGGATCCCCCGGCGATGAGCAGTTCTTC. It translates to CASSFRPTGSPGDEQFF.